This paragraph covers one T cell receptor beta chain sequence. Its cognate antigen is unknown. These data originate in a study of somatic mutations in cytotoxic T cells in rheumatoid arthritis. On the study more broadly: After diagnosis, patient blood (over 29 ml EDTA) was drawn right away, before any treatment was given. Study-wide results and limits: Rheumatoid arthritis patients showed slight TRBV07 underrepresentation, and this was not adjusted for multiple comparisons. Clonality measured in CD8+ T cells did not differ significantly between rheumatoid arthritis patients and age-matched healthy controls. Patients with a largest CD8+ clone exceeding 20% of CD8+ cells numbered about an eighth of the 65.

Clones were sequenced by immunoSEQ multiplex PCR, and TCRdb holds only the in-frame ones, with some missing. Among just under 30,000 clones listed, 70% to 90% were seen once. V shed 5 bases, J shed 4 bases, and the junction held 5 bases outside the gene matches. The CDR3 is 13 amino acids. The V gene's germline CDR1 is SGHRS and CDR2 YFSETQ. The receptor's source is an adult with rheumatoid arthritis. The sequencing input was CD8+ T cells sorted from blood. This chain links TRBV5-1 with TRBJ1-1; 7 bases are a match to TRBD1. CDR3 region: CASRDSGGTEAFF. CDR3 bases: TGCGCCAGCAGGGATTCAGGGGGCACTGAAGCTTTCTTT.